These 19 T cell receptor beta chains were sequenced from one sample in a study of beta chain features in type 1 diabetes. The study reverse transcribed the entire isolated RNA, so it sequenced expressed TCRB transcripts. Assay used: immunoSEQ multiplex PCR; TCRdb lists only in-frame clones, some missing. The data contain about 250,000 clones, 11% to 15% of them seen just once; the ten biggest clones take up about 0.026%. Sequencing was performed on naive CD4+ T cells from blood. These receptors all come from a woman aged 40 to 50 in good health.

This chain joins TRBV5-1 and TRBJ2-7; the match to TRBD1 covers 7 bases. Germline CDR1 is SGHRS and CDR2 is YFSETQ. CDR3 length: 14 residues. Germline trimming cut 0 bases from V and 4 bases from J; bases unmatched to any gene: 4. CDR3 nucleotides: TGCGCCAGCAGCTTGGGGGACAGCAATTACGAGCAGTACTTC. Amino acid sequence: CASSLGDSNYEQYF.

This clone has more than one count but fewer than ten. The V call is TRBV10-1, the J call TRBJ1-5; possible D gene TRBD1, 5 bases. V gave up 3 bases and J gave up 2 bases, with 5 bases separating them. The length of the CDR3 is 13 residues. Per the germline V gene, CDR1 is WNHNN and CDR2 is SYGVQD (reference sequence). The CDR3 DNA follows: TGCGCCAGCAGTGAACAGGGCAATCAGCCCCAGCATTTT. Its protein product is CASSEQGNQPQHF.

For the CDR3, the DNA is TGTGCCAGCAGTGAGAGGGATTACTACGAGCAGTACTTC. Its protein is CASSERDYYEQYF. The chain has TRBV2 and TRBJ2-7; tentatively, D is TRBD2 (5 bases). From germline, CDR1 is SNHLY and CDR2 FYNNEI. The V gene lost 3 bases and the J gene lost 3 bases, with 9 bases spanning the gap. This CDR3 region has 13 residues.

The chain recombines TRBV6-5 with TRBJ2-7, with D perhaps matching TRBD2 (5 bases). Trimming stripped 8 bases from V and 0 bases from J, with 17 bases between. Germline values: CDR1 MNHEY, CDR2 SVGAGI. The CDR3 has 15 residues. CDR3 coding DNA: TGTGCCAGCCACGGACGGTACGGGGACTCCTACGAGCAGTACTTC. Translating it yields CASHGRYGDSYEQYF.

The CDR3 reads CASSAKLLSGNTIYF. The CDR3 bases are TGCGCCAGCAGTGCAAAACTCCTCTCTGGAAACACCATATATTTT. The chain employs TRBV10-1 and TRBJ1-3; no definite D call. The CDR3 length is 15 residues. Between the trimmed V and J ends, which lost 4 bases and 0 bases, there was a span of 10 bases. The germline CDR1 and CDR2 sequences are WNHNN and SYGVQD (reference sequence).

V gene TRBV2 combines with J gene TRBJ1-5, with D unclear. CDR3 length: 13 amino acids. Germline CDR1 SNHLY, CDR2 FYNNEI. The germline V and J ends were trimmed by 7 bases and 7 bases, with 14 bases remaining between them. The CDR3, as DNA: TGTGCCAGCAACCGGGGAGAGGAGCAGCCCCAGCATTTT. Residues: CASNRGEEQPQHF.

A remark on this clone: Other nucleotide sequences from this sample produce the same CDR3. The gene calls are TRBV18 and TRBJ2-7; 11 bases align to TRBD1. Germline V lookup: CDR1 KGHSH, CDR2 LQKENI. The CDR3 has 14 amino acids. The V gene end was trimmed by 2 bases and the J gene end by 4 bases; junction bases not matched to a gene: 1. The CDR3 DNA is TGTGCCAGCTCACCAGGGACAGGGGGGTACGAGCAGTACTTC. Its protein product is CASSPGTGGYEQYF.

This clone has a handful of counts. The chain recombines TRBV10-1 with TRBJ2-7; weak D call: TRBD1 (6 bases). Germline V gene sequence: CDR1 WNHNN, CDR2 SYGVQD (reference sequence). The CDR3 is 14 amino acids. V lost 3 bases and J 8 bases, leaving 17 bases between the germline ends. CDR3 coding DNA: TGCGCCAGCAGTGACCCCGGGGACACCGAGAAGCAGTACTTC. Protein sequence: CASSDPGDTEKQYF.

The sample holds a few counts of this clone. The rearrangement joins TRBV20-1 to TRBJ1-1; no definite D call. V was shortened by 6 bases and J by 0 bases, with 5 bases between the two germline ends. Germline-derived CDR1 and CDR2 are DFQATT and SNEGSKA (reference sequence). This CDR3 is built from 11 residues. Written as DNA, the CDR3 is TGCAGTGCCAACATGAACACTGAAGCTTTCTTT. The encoded protein is CSANMNTEAFF.

This chain links TRBV11-2 with TRBJ2-3; 15 bases match TRBD2. J gave up 1 base and V 1 base, and 6 bases lay outside the gene matches. This CDR3 spans 19 amino acids. From germline, CDR1 is SGHAT and CDR2 FQNNGV. The CDR3 bases are TGTGCCAGCAGCTTAGTGGGACTAGCGGGGGGCGATGGCACAGATACGCAGTATTTT. This gives the protein CASSLVGLAGGDGTDTQYF. The full variable domain, completed using reference TRBV11-2 and TRBJ2-3, is EAGVAQSPRYKIIEKRQSVAFWCNPISGHATLYWYQQILGQGPKLLIQFQNNGVVDDSQLPKDRFSAERLKGVDSTLKIQPAKLEDSAVYLCASSLVGLAGGDGTDTQYFGPGTRLTVL.

The chain has TRBV11-2 and TRBJ2-7; 13 bases match TRBD2. The length of the CDR3 is 16 residues. V shed 1 base, J shed 3 bases, and the junction held 3 bases outside the gene matches. The germline gives CDR1 SGHAT, CDR2 FQNNGV. The CDR3 coding sequence is TGTGCCAGCAGCTTAGGGACTAGCGGGGGTATCTACGAGCAGTACTTC. Amino acids: CASSLGTSGGIYEQYF.

This clone was seen a few times. The chain recombines TRBV27 with TRBJ1-6, with 7 nucleotides matching TRBD1. Germline values: CDR1 MNHEY, CDR2 SMNVEV (reference sequence). V lost 7 bases, J lost 6 bases, and 9 bases stayed unmatched. This CDR3 contains 15 residues. In DNA, the CDR3 is TGTGCCAGCACCTTCACAGGGGTCCCTAATTCACCCCTCCACTTT. It yields the protein CASTFTGVPNSPLHF.

This clone was seen a handful of times. The chain is built from TRBV7-2 and TRBJ1-6; TRBD1 matches at 11 bases. Germline V gene lookup returns CDR1 SGHTA and CDR2 FQGNSA. With V trimmed by 5 bases and J by 6 bases, 6 bases remained unmatched. This CDR3 contains 16 residues. The CDR3 reads CASSTRTGGRNSPLHF. The CDR3 region has the DNA TGTGCCAGCAGCACGCGGACAGGGGGCCGTAATTCACCCCTCCACTTT. Variable domain in full (rest from reference TRBV7-2 and TRBJ1-6): GAGVSQSPSNKVTEKGKDVELRCDPISGHTALYWYRQSLGQGLEFLIYFQGNSAPDKSGLPSDRFSAERTGGSVSTLTIQRTQQEDSAVYLCASSTRTGGRNSPLHFGNGTRLTVT.

V and J are TRBV23-1 and TRBJ1-3, with D possibly being TRBD1 (6 bases). TRBV23-1 is sorted into the ORF group, with uncertain function. Trimming shortened V by 8 bases and J by 0 bases, and 23 bases separated the two germline ends. The CDR3 length is 18 residues. The CDR3 DNA reads TGCGCCAGCCAGGACAGCAAACCCTGTTGGACCTCTGGAAACACCATATATTTT. This sequence encodes CASQDSKPCWTSGNTIYF.

This chain joins TRBV19 and TRBJ2-6; tentative D call: TRBD2 (5 bases). The ends were cut back, 9 bases at V and 0 bases at J, with 18 bases in the middle. Germline V gene lookup returns CDR1 LNHDA and CDR2 SQIVND (reference sequence). This CDR3 has 17 residues. The CDR3: CASYRGVTRSGANVLTF. The CDR3 DNA reads as TGTGCCAGCTACCGGGGAGTAACCCGCTCTGGGGCCAACGTCCTGACTTTC.

This clone was counted only a few times. The chain couples TRBV4-2 to TRBJ1-5, with no clear D. CDR3 length: 15 amino acids. In germline, CDR1 is LGHNA, CDR2 YNFKEQ. V lost 0 bases to trimming and J lost 7 bases, with 13 bases between them. CDR3 protein: CASSQEVGGLQPQHF. CDR3 nucleotides: TGTGCCAGCAGCCAAGAAGTAGGAGGTCTCCAGCCCCAGCATTTT.

This clone has only a few counts. The rearrangement uses TRBV7-9 and TRBJ1-1; 8 nucleotides agree with TRBD1. V lost 5 bases, J lost 2 bases, and 13 bases stayed unmatched. Germline V gene sequence: CDR1 SEHNR, CDR2 FQNEAQ (reference sequence). This CDR3 is built from 17 residues. The chain's CDR3 is CASSPQGRQGLNTEAFF. The CDR3 DNA is TGTGCCAGCAGCCCCCAGGGCCGACAGGGGTTAAACACTGAAGCTTTCTTT. Looking up the rest from reference TRBV7-9 and TRBJ1-1 gives the full variable domain: DTGVSQNPRHKITKRGQNVTFRCDPISEHNRLYWYRQTLGQGPEFLTYFQNEAQLEKSRLLSDRFSAERPKGSFSTLEIQRTEQGDSAMYLCASSPQGRQGLNTEAFFGQGTRLTVV.

J is TRBJ1-1 and V is TRBV4-1, with 9 positions matching TRBD1. Losses at the gene ends were 3 bases for V and 0 bases for J; bases not matched to a gene: 5. CDR1 and CDR2 (germline): MGHRA, YSYEKL. This CDR3 has 16 amino acids. The DNA of the CDR3 is TGCGCCAGCAGCCAGGACAGGGGCAGGCTGAACACTGAAGCTTTCTTT. Amino acid sequence: CASSQDRGRLNTEAFF.

The J gene is TRBJ2-7, the V gene TRBV19; D is possibly TRBD1 (6 bases). V lost 4 bases and J 1 base, leaving 17 bases between the germline ends. CDR1 is LNHDA, CDR2 SQIVND, per germline (reference sequence). This CDR3 has 16 residues. The CDR3 region has the DNA TGTGCCAGTAGTAATGGTTGGGGGCCCAATTCCTACGAGCAGTACTTC. This translates into CASSNGWGPNSYEQYF. Complete variable domain (other parts from reference TRBV19 and TRBJ2-7): DGGITQSPKYLFRKEGQNVTLSCEQNLNHDAMYWYRQDPGQGLRLIYYSQIVNDFQKGDIAEGYSVSREKKESFPLTVTSAQKNPTAFYLCASSNGWGPNSYEQYFGPGTRLTVT.